This T cell receptor (beta chain) was obtained from a study of blood T cells in healthy people across ages (dated by TCRdb to about 2015). General notes on the study: In model experiments, template switching captured about one uniquely barcoded TCR beta cDNA molecule for every two T cells. Donors of different ages were randomly distributed across sequencing lanes to avoid experimental bias. To track age-related changes in TCR beta repertoire diversity, the study relied on deep sequencing normalized with unique cDNA molecular identifiers. The study analyzed two additional independent replicas of 1 million unique cDNA reads from the same blood draw for two donors, one aged 18 to 29 and one aged 80 or older. The donors were split into four age groups: young (average roughly 15 years), middle-aged (about 40), aged (62) and long-lived (approximately 80). Broad study findings and their caveats: Estimates of total diversity based on one million sequenced T cells were considered lower bounds and underestimates. Observed TCR beta diversity per million T cells fell roughly linearly with age, and a significant reduction was already apparent by age roughly 40. Observed TCR beta diversity correlated strongly with the percentage of naive T cells measured by flow cytometry. Because profiling used bulk unsorted PBMCs, naive and antigen-experienced compartments could not be compared conclusively. Donor CMV infection status was unknown, potentially confounding age-related changes in expanded clonotypes. Compared with the aged group, the long-lived group had more naive CD4+ T cells, fewer expanded clones and increased TCR diversity, suggesting age selection.

Donors were 40 or so systemically healthy Caucasian individuals from Russia aged 6 to 90 years. Roughly 9 milliliters of peripheral blood were drawn from each donor into EDTA-treated Vacutainer tubes. Ficoll-Paque density-gradient centrifugation was used to isolate PBMCs, with at least 6 million obtained per sample. Total RNA, at least 6 micrograms per sample, was extracted from PBMCs with Trizol reagent. Naive CD45RAhigh/CD27high T cell percentages were measured by flow cytometry on a PBMC aliquot from every donor. This clonotype was seen more than once but under ten times. The target of this receptor is not known. No much larger clone is present one base from it, and per-base qualities are unavailable. The library was made by 5' RACE. The sequencing machine was an Illumina HiSeq 2500. A second PCR of about 7 to 12 cycles was run with a J-beta primer mix and a sample-barcoded 5' primer. A unique molecular identifier was introduced onto each TCR beta cDNA molecule by a template-switch 5' adaptor carrying 12 random nucleotides. Each sample yielded at least 3 million CDR3-containing paired-end reads. All of the RNA was converted into first-strand cDNA using the Mint cDNA synthesis kit, with a TRBC-specific oligonucleotide serving as the primer. Following uracil-DNA glycosylase treatment, a first 18-cycle PCR with universal primers M1SS and BC2_uni_R was performed on all cDNA. In the original analysis: For normalization, 1 million high-quality reads were randomly selected from each sample, with every read carrying a distinct molecular identifier. Reads with shared molecular identifiers were discarded instead of being binned into consensus sequences. MiTCR, set to a Q25 quality threshold and the strictest error-elimination algorithm, was used for CDR3 identification, clonotype clustering and error correction. A nonparametric unseen species model with Euler transformation was used to estimate lower-bound total TCR beta diversity. The public sequencing data were trimmed at Q25 with fastp and processed into clonotypes with MiXCR by TCRdb, which kept only in-frame beta chains. Here each entry gathers all rows of one CDR3 protein and keeps the most common genes and DNA. The V and J calls here are based on TCRdb, not the publication. In all, the sample holds 700,000 or so distinct CDR3 sequences, and roughly two fifths of those were seen once. Approximately 31% of the sample is taken by the ten largest.

The trim is 0 bases for V and 0 bases for J, with a gap of 13 bases between the germline ends. For CDR1 and CDR2, the germline V gene lists SGHTA and FQGTGA. Measured from the cysteine to the phenylalanine, the CDR3 is 17 residues long. The DNA shown is the 51-base CDR3, in frame from base 1. The chain links TRBV7-3 with TRBJ2-3; the D gene identity is not certain. Sequencing input: blood. The receptor was derived from a man at least 80 years old in good health. Read as DNA, the sequence is TGTGCCAGCAGCTTAACGGTTGACGGCCCTAGCACAGATACGCAGTATTTT. The translation is CASSLTVDGPSTDTQYF.